This passage covers 31 T cell receptor beta chains from one sample sequenced in a study of control samples from healthy donors and cancer patients. Here immunoSEQ multiplex PCR was the method, and the copy in TCRdb shows in-frame clones only, minus some. The sample has about 65,000 clones, over 75% seen once. Sequencing used PBMCs. These receptors all come from a woman between 50 and 59 years old with colorectal cancer.

The chain carries TRBV28 and TRBJ2-7; D could derive from TRBD1 or TRBD2 (5 bases each). The CDR3 is 11 amino acids. The germline V gene encodes CDR1 MDHEN and CDR2 SYDVKM. Between the trimmed V and J ends, which lost 8 bases and 3 bases, there was a span of 8 bases. The CDR3 here is CASGGFYEQYF. In DNA form, the CDR3 reads TGTGCCAGCGGGGGATTCTACGAGCAGTACTTC.

The chain employs TRBV28 and TRBJ1-2, with D unresolved. V lost 6 bases and J lost 3, with 8 bases in between. Germline V gives CDR1 MDHEN, CDR2 SYDVKM. The CDR3 loop spans 12 amino acids. The CDR3 region is CASRGGYYGYTF. The DNA of the CDR3 is TGTGCCAGCAGGGGAGGGTACTATGGCTACACCTTC.

This sequence joins TRBV28 and TRBJ1-2; 8 bases match TRBD1. This CDR3 is 15 amino acids long. The trim removed 8 bases at V and 3 bases at J, leaving 11 bases unmatched. Germline V gene data show CDR1 as MDHEN and CDR2 as SYDVKM. The CDR3 region is CASLAGGANDYGYTF. The CDR3 DNA sequence: TGTGCCAGCCTAGCAGGGGGCGCCAATGACTATGGCTACACCTTC.

V gene TRBV12-3 or TRBV12-4 combines with J gene TRBJ2-7; the D is unclear. V was shortened by 4 bases and J by 5 bases, with 6 bases between the two germline ends. The CDR3 has 11 residues. CDR3 loop: CASSYGHEQYF. CDR3 DNA sequence: TGTGCCAGCAGTTATGGCCACGAGCAGTACTTC.

The rearrangement links TRBV10-1 to TRBJ2-5, with 7 bases identical to TRBD1. From germline, CDR1 is WNHNN and CDR2 SYGVQD (reference sequence). The CDR3 has 16 amino acids. The J segment lost 1 base and the V segment lost 3 bases, leaving 8 bases of the junction unmatched. CDR3 nucleotide sequence: TGCGCCAGCAGTGATACAGGGGTTCCTCTCCAAGAGACCCAGTACTTC. Amino acids: CASSDTGVPLQETQYF.

This sequence joins TRBV7-2 and TRBJ2-1, with 10 bases fitting TRBD2. V dropped 1 base and J dropped 9; count of bases not matched to a gene: 6. Looked up from germline, CDR1 is SGHTA and CDR2 is FQGNSA. The CDR3 extends over 15 amino acids. The CDR3 region has the DNA TGTGCCAGCAGCTTAGAGCGGGGGGGCTTTAGTGAGCAGTTCTTC. It translates to CASSLERGGFSEQFF.

The rearrangement links TRBV7-8 to TRBJ2-1; 8 nucleotides match TRBD2. Trimming at V came to 4 bases and at J to 6 bases, leaving 11 bases not matched to a gene. There are 16 residues in the CDR3. Germline CDR1 SGHVS, CDR2 FQNEAQ. DNA for the CDR3: TGTGCCAGCAGCTCGCCCCGGACTAGCAGAGGCAATGAGCAGTTCTTC. Its translation is CASSSPRTSRGNEQFF.

This chain uses TRBV3-1 (or the pseudogene TRBV3-2) with TRBJ2-7, with 12 bases matching TRBD2. Germline CDR1 and CDR2: LGHDT and YNNKEL (reference sequence). V shed 0 bases and J 1 base; nucleotides not matched to a gene: 7. CDR3 size: 18 residues. Here the CDR3 reads CASSQDLMTSGSSYEQYF. The DNA for the CDR3 is TGTGCCAGCAGCCAAGATCTTATGACTAGCGGGAGTTCCTACGAGCAGTACTTC.

J is TRBJ2-7 and V is TRBV6-5; 13 bases fit TRBD2. There are 15 residues in the CDR3. Trimming removed 4 bases from V and 7 bases from J; junction bases left unmatched: 7. CDR1 MNHEY and CDR2 SVGAGI come from the germline V gene. This CDR3 is CASSSPRLAGGEQYF. Here the CDR3 DNA reads TGTGCCAGCAGTTCCCCCCGACTAGCGGGAGGTGAGCAGTACTTC.

The V and J genes are TRBV2 and TRBJ2-7; 10 nucleotides line up with TRBD2. The junction had 9 bases not matched to a gene; V was cut back by 7 bases and J by 3 bases. From germline, CDR1 is SNHLY and CDR2 FYNNEI. This CDR3 has 15 residues. This chain's CDR3 is CASMTAGGPVYEQYF. CDR3 nucleotide sequence: TGTGCCAGCATGACAGCGGGGGGGCCCGTCTACGAGCAGTACTTC.

This chain connects TRBV7-2 to TRBJ2-7; D not certain. Germline V gives CDR1 SGHTA, CDR2 FQGNSA. The CDR3 covers 14 residues. V shed 2 bases and J shed 3 bases, with 11 bases lying between them. CDR3 DNA sequence: TGTGCCAGCAGCTTATCGCTACAGAGCTACGAGCAGTACTTC. This encodes CASSLSLQSYEQYF. Filled out from reference TRBV7-2 and TRBJ2-7, the complete variable domain reads GAGVSQSPSNKVTEKGKDVELRCDPISGHTALYWYRQSLGQGLEFLIYFQGNSAPDKSGLPSDRFSAERTGGSVSTLTIQRTQQEDSAVYLCASSLSLQSYEQYFGPGTRLTVT.

The chain combines TRBV5-1 with TRBJ1-2; D may be TRBD1 (5 bases). Germline-derived CDR1 and CDR2 are SGHRS and YFSETQ. Trimming removed 4 bases from V and 7 bases from J, with 17 bases in between. CDR3 size: 14 residues. CDR3 sequence reads: CASSPWGGGSGYTF. The CDR3 DNA reads TGCGCCAGCAGCCCGTGGGGGGGTGGAAGTGGCTACACCTTC.

This chain uses TRBV4-1 with TRBJ1-2; the match to TRBD1 covers 9 bases. The germline CDR1 and CDR2 sequences are MGHRA and YSYEKL. Germline trimming cut 3 bases from V and 8 bases from J; bases unmatched to any gene: 10. The CDR3 is made up of 15 amino acids. The CDR3 sequence: CASSHQPDRGWGYTF. The CDR3 nucleotides are TGCGCCAGCAGCCATCAACCGGACAGGGGTTGGGGCTACACCTTC.

The V call is TRBV3-1 (or the pseudogene TRBV3-2), the J call TRBJ2-3; TRBD1 matches 7 bases. Losses at the gene ends were 1 base for V and 0 bases for J; bases not matched to a gene: 4. CDR3 size: 16 residues. CDR1 LGHDT and CDR2 YNNKEL come from the germline V gene (reference sequence). This chain's CDR3 is CASSQVGTASTDTQYF. CDR3 sequence (DNA): TGTGCCAGCAGCCAAGTTGGGACAGCTAGCACAGATACGCAGTATTTT.

This rearrangement joins TRBV15 to TRBJ1-2, with D possibly matching TRBD1 (5 bases). The CDR3 sequence is 14 residues long. V shed 4 bases and J shed 5 bases, with 14 bases lying between them. Germline V CDR1 and CDR2: LNHNV, YYDKDF (reference sequence). As DNA, the CDR3 is TGTGCCACCAGCACCCCAGTCGGGGGATATGGCTACACCTTC. It is translated as CATSTPVGGYGYTF. The full variable domain, rest sourced from reference TRBV15 and TRBJ1-2, is DAMVIQNPRYQVTQFGKPVTLSCSQTLNHNVMYWYQQKSSQAPKLLFHYYDKDFNNEADTPDNFQSRRPNTSFCFLDIRSPGLGDTAMYLCATSTPVGGYGYTFGSGTRLTVV.

The rearrangement links TRBV19 to TRBJ2-2, with D perhaps given as TRBD1 or TRBD2 (5 bases each). The CDR3 contains 15 residues. Germline V CDR1 and CDR2: LNHDA, SQIVND (reference sequence). The V end was cut by 8 bases, the J end by 6 bases, with 19 bases between. Here the CDR3 DNA reads TGTGCCAGTCATAGGGGCCGAAAGGGAGCCGGGGAGCTGTTTTTT. It yields the protein CASHRGRKGAGELFF.

The gene calls are TRBV19 and TRBJ1-2; TRBD1 is a possible D gene (6 bases). This CDR3 is 15 amino acids long. Germline V gene data show CDR1 as LNHDA and CDR2 as SQIVND (reference sequence). V lost 1 base and J lost 1, with 10 bases in between. CDR3 residues: CASSIGGHRNYGYTF. In nucleotides, the CDR3 is TGTGCCAGTAGTATAGGGGGACATCGTAACTATGGCTACACCTTC. Looking up the rest from reference TRBV19 and TRBJ1-2 gives the full variable domain: DGGITQSPKYLFRKEGQNVTLSCEQNLNHDAMYWYRQDPGQGLRLIYYSQIVNDFQKGDIAEGYSVSREKKESFPLTVTSAQKNPTAFYLCASSIGGHRNYGYTFGSGTRLTVV.

The CDR3 bases are TGTGCCAGCAGCCAAGACCCGGGCTGGACCTCCTACGAGCAGTACTTC. It yields the protein CASSQDPGWTSYEQYF. J is TRBJ2-7 and V is TRBV3-1 (or the pseudogene TRBV3-2); D is unclear. CDR1 is LGHDT, CDR2 YNNKEL, per germline (reference sequence). The length of the CDR3 is 16 residues. Trimming stripped 0 bases from V and 0 bases from J, with 12 bases between.

DNA of the CDR3: TGTGCCTGGAGTGTACTTGGGAACACTGAAGCTTTCTTT. Amino acids: CAWSVLGNTEAFF. The chain has TRBV30 and TRBJ1-1; unclear D gene. V lost 0 bases and J lost 1, with 6 bases in between. This CDR3 region has 13 residues. Per germline, CDR1 GTSNPN and CDR2 SVGIG (reference sequence). The variable domain in full, with the rest retrieved from reference TRBV30 and TRBJ1-1, is SQTIHQWPATLVQPVGSPLSLECTVEGTSNPNLYWYRQAAGRGLQLLFYSVGIGQISSEVPQNLSASRPQDRQFILSSKKLLLSDSGFYLCAWSVLGNTEAFFGQGTRLTVV.

CDR3 DNA: TGTGCCAGTAGTCCCGGGACAGATATTAACTATGGCTACACCTTC. It codes for CASSPGTDINYGYTF. The rearrangement joins TRBV19 to TRBJ1-2, with 7 bases identical to TRBD1. The CDR3 loop spans 15 amino acids. The germline gives CDR1 LNHDA, CDR2 SQIVND (reference sequence). V trimming: 5 bases; J trimming: 1 base; junction bases outside the gene matches: 7. Together with reference TRBV19 and TRBJ1-2, the CDR3 gives the full variable domain: DGGITQSPKYLFRKEGQNVTLSCEQNLNHDAMYWYRQDPGQGLRLIYYSQIVNDFQKGDIAEGYSVSREKKESFPLTVTSAQKNPTAFYLCASSPGTDINYGYTFGSGTRLTVV.

The rearrangement uses TRBV29-1 and TRBJ2-7, with D perhaps matching TRBD1 (5 bases). The germline V gene encodes CDR1 SQVTM and CDR2 ANQGSEA. The CDR3 consists of 12 residues. V lost 4 bases, J lost 6 bases, and 13 bases lay in between. CDR3 DNA: TGCAGCGTTGGTTGGGGCTCGGGCGAGCAGTACTTC. The encoded protein is CSVGWGSGEQYF.

The chain links TRBV28 to TRBJ2-3, with TRBD2 as a possible D gene (5 bases). The V end was cut by 11 bases, the J end by 4 bases, with 13 bases between. The CDR3 has 12 amino acids. Germline V gene data show CDR1 as MDHEN and CDR2 as SYDVKM. CDR3 protein: CASTPGSDTQYF. The CDR3 coding sequence is TGTGCCTCAACCCCGGGGTCAGATACGCAGTATTTT. Full variable domain (outside the CDR3, taken from reference TRBV28 and TRBJ2-3): DVKVTQSSRYLVKRTGEKVFLECVQDMDHENMFWYRQDPGLGLRLIYFSYDVKMKEKGDIPEGYSVSREKKERFSLILESASTNQTSMYLCASTPGSDTQYFGPGTRLTVL.

V gene TRBV20-1 combines with J gene TRBJ1-4; D call uncertain. Germline CDR1 is DFQATT and CDR2 is SNEGSKA (reference sequence). With 3 bases removed from V and 8 bases from J, the gap between germline ends came to 13 bases. The CDR3 extends over 13 amino acids. CDR3 region: CSASPVAGEKLFF. CDR3 sequence (DNA): TGCAGTGCTAGTCCGGTAGCCGGAGAAAAACTGTTTTTT.

The chain combines TRBV7-2 with TRBJ2-5; TRBD1 matches at 7 bases. From germline, CDR1 is SGHTA and CDR2 FQGNSA. After removal of 4 bases from V and 2 bases from J, the junction contained 7 bases not matched to a gene. This CDR3 is built from 15 residues. The CDR3 DNA sequence: TGTGCCAGCAGCTCACTGACAGGGCATCAAGAGACCCAGTACTTC. Its translation is CASSSLTGHQETQYF.

This clone was seen just once. V and J are TRBV28 and TRBJ1-2, with D possibly matching TRBD1 (6 bases). The CDR3 is 12 residues long. Trimming removed 6 bases from V and 5 bases from J, with 10 bases in between. From germline, CDR1 is MDHEN and CDR2 SYDVKM. The CDR3 sequence is CASRQGGYGYTF. The CDR3 nucleotides read TGTGCCAGCAGACAGGGCGGATATGGCTACACCTTC.

V and J are TRBV2 and TRBJ1-2; D remains ambiguous. V lost 3 bases and J lost 8, with 13 bases in between. Per germline, CDR1 SNHLY and CDR2 FYNNEI. The CDR3 totals 13 residues. CDR3 DNA sequence: TGTGCCAGCAGTGAGGCGGGCCTAGGCGGCTACACCTTC. Translation: CASSEAGLGGYTF. The whole variable domain, filled in from reference TRBV2 and TRBJ1-2, reads EPEVTQTPSHQVTQMGQEVILRCVPISNHLYFYWYRQILGQKVEFLVSFYNNEISEKSEIFDDQFSVERPDGSNFTLKIRSTKLEDSAMYFCASSEAGLGGYTFGSGTRLTVV.

V is TRBV21-1 and J is TRBJ2-7; the table's D call TRBD2 went unverified against the DNA. TRBV21-1 is shown as a pseudogene. CDR3 length: 11 amino acids. CDR3 in amino acids: CASSNGYEQYF. CDR3 DNA sequence: TGTGCCAGCAGCAACGGTTACGAGCAGTACTTC.

The chain couples TRBV3-1 (or the pseudogene TRBV3-2) to TRBJ1-2; D not certain. CDR1 is LGHDT and CDR2 is YNNKEL in the germline V gene (reference sequence). The CDR3 loop spans 14 amino acids. With 0 bases removed from V and 3 bases from J, the gap between germline ends came to 8 bases. Written as DNA, the CDR3 is TGTGCCAGCAGCCAAGAGCCTGGCGACTATGGCTACACCTTC. Protein product: CASSQEPGDYGYTF.

The sample holds one count of this clone. V gene TRBV15 combines with J gene TRBJ2-3; 7 bases line up with TRBD2. The CDR3 loop spans 15 amino acids. The germline CDR1 and CDR2 sequences are LNHNV and YYDKDF (reference sequence). V shed 6 bases and J 0 bases; nucleotides not matched to a gene: 6. The CDR3 here is CATSRLAGSTDTQYF. As DNA, the CDR3 is TGTGCCACCAGTCGACTAGCAGGGAGCACAGATACGCAGTATTTT. Supplemented by reference TRBV15 and TRBJ2-3, the full variable domain reads DAMVIQNPRYQVTQFGKPVTLSCSQTLNHNVMYWYQQKSSQAPKLLFHYYDKDFNNEADTPDNFQSRRPNTSFCFLDIRSPGLGDTAMYLCATSRLAGSTDTQYFGPGTRLTVL.

This chain joins TRBV2 and TRBJ2-7; 10 positions match TRBD2. Germline CDR1 is SNHLY and CDR2 is FYNNEI. With 4 bases clipped from V and 5 bases from J, the junction kept 5 bases outside the gene matches. The CDR3 is 14 amino acids. CDR3 sequence (DNA): TGTGCCAGCAGTGTCGAGCGGGGGGGCCACGAGCAGTACTTC. Protein sequence: CASSVERGGHEQYF.

The chain combines TRBV6-4 with TRBJ2-3, with TRBD2 matching over 7 bases. The CDR3 totals 13 residues. Trimming at V came to 8 bases and at J to 6 bases, leaving 8 bases not matched to a gene. From germline, CDR1 is MRHNA and CDR2 SNTAGT. The CDR3 reads CASSREERDTQYF. The CDR3 bases are TGTGCCAGCTCCCGGGAGGAACGGGATACGCAGTATTTT.